These 29 T cell receptor beta chains were all obtained from the same sample, sequenced in a study of blood T cells in healthy people across ages. Primers used in a second PCR of about 6 to 11 cycles were a sample-barcoded 5' primer and a J-beta primer mix. TCRdb called the 5' RACE reads again in MiXCR, with one record for every CDR3 protein. This table holds more than 750,000 distinct CDR3 sequences, roughly 29% found once. The data were also submitted as part of a second study, on T cells of mothers and their children.

Sequenced material: blood. Receptors originate from a woman between 40 and 55 years old in good health.

The chain links TRBV20-1 to TRBJ1-6; D ambiguous. Germline V gene sequence: CDR1 DFQATT, CDR2 SNEGSKA (reference sequence). The V end lost 6 bases, the J end lost 0 bases, and 15 bases lay between the germline ends. The CDR3 loop spans 16 amino acids. The CDR3 loop reads CSAARGGSSYNSPLHF. DNA for the CDR3: TGCAGTGCCGCCCGGGGAGGGAGCTCCTATAATTCACCCCTCCACTTT.

V usage is TRBV28 and J usage is TRBJ1-2; 7 bases map to TRBD1. CDR1 and CDR2 from the germline V gene are MDHEN and SYDVKM. The CDR3 sequence is 13 residues long. V shed 7 bases, J shed 4 bases, and the junction held 6 bases outside the gene matches. The CDR3 loop reads CASNKGAGYGYTF. The DNA of the CDR3 is TGTGCCAGCAATAAGGGGGCGGGCTATGGCTACACCTTC.

This clonotype has ten or more counts. The chain has TRBV7-2 and TRBJ2-6, with 13 bases matching TRBD2. Trimming cost V 4 bases and J 1 base; bases outside gene matches: 7. Per germline, CDR1 SGHTA and CDR2 FQGNSA. CDR3 length equals 19 residues. The CDR3 loop reads CASSWGGLAGLSGANVLTF. In DNA form, the CDR3 reads TGTGCCAGCAGCTGGGGGGGACTAGCGGGGTTATCTGGGGCCAACGTCCTGACTTTC.

This clonotype was observed a few times. This chain links TRBV20-1 with TRBJ2-3; D unclear. Germline V gene sequence: CDR1 DFQATT, CDR2 SNEGSKA (reference sequence). The CDR3 extends over 14 amino acids. Trimming removed 3 bases at V and 5 bases at J, with 15 bases between. This CDR3 is CSASSRSLQDTQYF. The CDR3 bases are TGCAGTGCTAGCTCCAGATCTCTACAAGATACGCAGTATTTT.

The chain couples TRBV5-1 to TRBJ1-1; D is undetermined. CDR1 SGHRS and CDR2 YFSETQ come from the germline V gene. The CDR3 consists of 14 residues. Trimming removed 3 bases from V and 2 bases from J, with 11 bases in between. This chain's CDR3 is CASSSRLDNTEAFF. CDR3 DNA sequence: TGCGCCAGCAGCTCTCGTTTGGATAACACTGAAGCTTTCTTT.

This clonotype was detected only a few times. The rearrangement links TRBV7-9 to TRBJ1-1; 7 nucleotides match TRBD1. V was clipped by 5 bases and J by 8 bases; unmatched bases: 5. The CDR3 spans 12 residues. Germline V gene lookup returns CDR1 SEHNR and CDR2 FQNEAQ (reference sequence). This chain's CDR3 is CASSTLDREAFF. The DNA of the CDR3 is TGTGCCAGCAGCACTCTGGACAGGGAAGCTTTCTTT.

The V gene is TRBV12-3 or TRBV12-4, the J gene TRBJ1-2, with D possibly matching TRBD1 (5 bases). V was pared by 5 bases and J by 10 bases, with 14 bases between. This CDR3 region has 12 residues. The CDR3 DNA sequence: TGTGCCAGCAGTCCCACGAGGGGCATCTACACCTTC. It yields the protein CASSPTRGIYTF.

This clonotype occurred many times. The chain has TRBV7-2 and TRBJ2-7, with TRBD1 matching 9 bases. The trim removed 5 bases at V and 4 bases at J, leaving 6 bases unmatched. CDR1 is SGHTA, CDR2 FQGNSA, per germline. There are 14 residues in the CDR3. CDR3 coding DNA: TGTGCCAGCAGCATAACGACAGGGGGTTACGAGCAGTACTTC. Protein sequence: CASSITTGGYEQYF.

Points on this clonotype: Since a much larger clone is just one base distant, this may be a read error. The V call is TRBV12-3 or TRBV12-4, the J call TRBJ2-1; a possible D gene is TRBD1 (5 bases). The CDR3 runs 13 residues. The V end lost 6 bases, the J end lost 4 bases, and 10 bases lay between the germline ends. As DNA, the CDR3 is TGTGCCAGCAGGTCCCGGACATACAATGAGCAGTTCTTC. Protein sequence: CASRSRTYNEQFF.

Only a few counts were recorded for this clonotype. The CDR3 sequence: CASSPRQGRYNEQFF. The CDR3 coding sequence is TGTGCCAGCAGCCCCCGACAGGGAAGGTACAATGAGCAGTTCTTC. This chain uses TRBV7-2 with TRBJ2-1; the match to TRBD1 covers 7 bases. Germline V lookup: CDR1 SGHTA, CDR2 FQGNSA. Trimming cost V 5 bases and J 4 bases; bases outside gene matches: 8. This CDR3 is 15 amino acids long.

V and J are TRBV6-5 and TRBJ2-5, with 9 bases lining up with TRBD1. Per germline, CDR1 MNHEY and CDR2 SVGAGI. The V segment lost 5 bases and the J segment 0 bases; nucleotides outside the gene matches: 4. The CDR3 covers 15 residues. The CDR3 bases are TGTGCCAGCAGTCAAGGGACAGGGCACCAAGAGACCCAGTACTTC. Its translation: CASSQGTGHQETQYF.

V is TRBV21-1 and J is TRBJ2-4; the table calls TRBD2, which could not be checked here. TRBV21-1 constitutes a pseudogene. CDR3 size: 18 residues. The CDR3 sequence is CASSKGVPVRGPKNIQYF. The CDR3 nucleotides are TGTGCCAGCAGCAAAGGCGTTCCCGTCCGAGGGCCCAAAAACATTCAGTACTTC.

This chain joins TRBV5-4 and TRBJ1-1, with TRBD1 identical over 11 bases. Germline V gene lookup returns CDR1 SGHNT and CDR2 YYREEE (reference sequence). The V gene end was trimmed by 5 bases and the J gene end by 5 bases; junction bases not matched to a gene: 11. The CDR3 sequence is 16 residues long. CDR3 protein: CASRSGTGGMGTEAFF. CDR3 in DNA: TGTGCCAGCAGGTCCGGGACAGGGGGGATGGGAACTGAAGCTTTCTTT.

The sample holds many counts of this clonotype. V gene TRBV20-1 combines with J gene TRBJ2-7; TRBD1 matches 9 bases. Germline CDR1 and CDR2: DFQATT and SNEGSKA (reference sequence). The CDR3 runs to 12 residues. The CDR3 nucleotides are TGCAGCGCCGGGACAGGGACCTACGAGCAGTACTTC. Translating gives CSAGTGTYEQYF.

This clonotype was counted only a few times. This chain joins TRBV7-2 and TRBJ1-1; D possibly corresponds to TRBD1 (5 bases). This CDR3 contains 15 residues. The V gene lost 1 base and the J gene lost 10 bases, with 19 bases spanning the gap. Germline CDR1 and CDR2: SGHTA and FQGNSA. The CDR3: CASSLDSSGTLRAFF. DNA of the CDR3: TGTGCCAGCAGCTTAGACTCGTCAGGGACCTTGAGAGCTTTCTTT.

This clonotype has at least ten counts. This chain connects TRBV9 to TRBJ1-2; the D gene is possibly TRBD1 (6 bases). The CDR3 sequence is 15 residues long. Germline CDR1 and CDR2: SGDLS and YYNGEE. V lost 5 bases and J lost 6, with 20 bases in between. The DNA of the CDR3 is TGTGCCAGCAGTAATGGACAGTTGTCGGATGATGGCTACACCTTC. Protein product: CASSNGQLSDDGYTF. Full variable domain (outside the CDR3, taken from reference TRBV9 and TRBJ1-2): DSGVTQTPKHLITATGQRVTLRCSPRSGDLSVYWYQQSLDQGLQFLIQYYNGEERAKGNILERFSAQQFPDLHSELNLSSLELGDSALYFCASSNGQLSDDGYTFGSGTRLTVV.

About this clonotype itself: A read error may account for a junction end that differs from germline. The rearrangement uses TRBV5-5 and TRBJ2-2; TRBD1 matches 8 bases. CDR1 is SGHKS, CDR2 YYEKEE, per germline (reference sequence). CDR3 length: 15 residues. As DNA, the CDR3 is TGTGCCAGCAGCTTTAACCAGGGGGCCCTTGGGGAGCCGTTTTTT. It encodes CASSFNQGALGEPFF. The full variable domain, in which reference TRBV5-5 and TRBJ2-2 provide the parts outside the CDR3, is DAGVTQSPTHLIKTRGQQVTLRCSPISGHKSVSWYQQVLGQGPQFIFQYYEKEERGRGNFPDRFSARQFPNYSSELNVNALLLGDSALYLCASSFNQGALGEPFFGEGSRLTVL.

Concerning this clonotype: A read error is possible here, since a much larger clone lies one base away. The chain couples TRBV5-1 to TRBJ1-2; maybe TRBD1 (6 bases). The length of the CDR3 is 14 residues. The ends were cut back, 4 bases at V and 4 bases at J, with 14 bases in the middle. Germline V lookup: CDR1 SGHRS, CDR2 YFSETQ. Here the CDR3 reads CASSDRQATYGYTF. As DNA, the CDR3 is TGCGCCAGCAGCGACAGACAGGCGACCTATGGCTACACCTTC.

This clonotype showed up just a few times. The chain carries TRBV29-1 and TRBJ1-1, with 10 bases matching TRBD1. The CDR3 totals 13 residues. Germline V gives CDR1 SQVTM, CDR2 ANQGSEA. V dropped 6 bases and J dropped 4; count of bases not matched to a gene: 5. CDR3: CSVVGTGVTEAFF. The CDR3 coding sequence is TGCAGCGTCGTTGGGACAGGGGTCACTGAAGCTTTCTTT.

V and J are TRBV5-1 and TRBJ2-3; perhaps TRBD2 as D (5 bases). From germline, CDR1 is SGHRS and CDR2 YFSETQ. The germline V and J ends were trimmed by 2 bases and 4 bases, with 14 bases remaining between them. The CDR3 sequence is 15 residues long. The CDR3 bases are TGCGCCAGCAGCTTACACCATCCCGGGGCAGATACGCAGTATTTT. It translates to CASSLHHPGADTQYF.

This clonotype was recorded many times. Compared with germline, one end of the junction differs, possibly owing to a read error. The CDR3 loop reads CASSLGEETQYF. The DNA for the CDR3 is TGTGCCAGCAGCTTGGGCGAAGAGACCCAGTACTTC. This sequence joins TRBV5-1 and TRBJ2-5, with no clear D. The CDR3 consists of 12 residues. The germline gives CDR1 SGHRS, CDR2 YFSETQ.

This clonotype turned up a few times. This chain connects TRBV6-2 or TRBV6-3 to TRBJ2-5, with D maybe TRBD2 (6 bases). The V gene lost 1 base and the J gene lost 4 bases, with 10 bases spanning the gap. The germline V gene has CDR1 MNHEY and CDR2 SVGEGT. This CDR3 region has 14 residues. This CDR3 reads CASSYLGTGETQYF. CDR3 nucleotide sequence: TGTGCCAGCAGTTACTTGGGGACTGGAGAGACCCAGTACTTC.

This clonotype was detected many times. The rearrangement links TRBV6-4 to TRBJ2-1, with unresolved D. The CDR3 contains 13 residues. The germline V gene encodes CDR1 MRHNA and CDR2 SNTAGT. Trimming left V 2 bases short and J 1 base short, with 3 bases between. This chain's CDR3 is CASSDTSYNEQFF. For the CDR3, the DNA is TGTGCCAGCAGTGACACTTCCTACAATGAGCAGTTCTTC.

The rearrangement uses TRBV12-3 or TRBV12-4 and TRBJ1-6; 9 positions match TRBD1. The J segment lost 10 bases and the V segment lost 3 bases, leaving 7 bases of the junction unmatched. CDR3 length: 15 amino acids. CDR3 sequence (DNA): TGTGCCAGCAGTTTCCGAACAGGGGGCGGATCACCCCTCCACTTT. Translating gives CASSFRTGGGSPLHF.

The chain carries TRBV7-8 and TRBJ2-7, with D possibly being TRBD2 (7 bases). Trimming took 2 bases from V and 6 from J, leaving 14 bases between them. The CDR3 totals 14 residues. CDR1 and CDR2 from the germline V gene are SGHVS and FQNEAQ. The DNA of the CDR3 is TGTGCCAGCAGCTTACGTTCCGGGGGGCTCGAGCAGTACTTC. The encoded protein is CASSLRSGGLEQYF.

The chain uses TRBV5-1 and TRBJ2-5, with D perhaps matching TRBD1 or TRBD2 (5 bases each). The CDR3 is 15 residues long. V was clipped by 0 bases and J by 5 bases, with 14 bases between them. Germline V gene lookup returns CDR1 SGHRS and CDR2 YFSETQ. The CDR3 loop is CASSLGDAATETQYF. As DNA, the CDR3 is TGCGCCAGCAGCTTGGGGGACGCCGCCACGGAGACCCAGTACTTC.

This rearrangement joins TRBV2 to TRBJ2-3; 7 bases agree with TRBD2. CDR3 size: 18 residues. V shed 5 bases, J shed 6 bases, and the junction held 20 bases outside the gene matches. The V gene's germline CDR1 is SNHLY and CDR2 FYNNEI. CDR3 residues: CASSQDSGTTLPGDTQYF. In DNA form, the CDR3 reads TGTGCCAGCAGTCAGGATTCTGGGACTACCCTCCCGGGGGATACGCAGTATTTT.

The J gene is TRBJ1-5, the V gene TRBV30; possible D gene TRBD1, 6 bases. The CDR3 is 13 residues long. The V and J ends lost 5 bases and 4 bases respectively, with 12 bases between them. Germline CDR1 and CDR2: GTSNPN and SVGIG (reference sequence). In DNA, the CDR3 is TGTGCCTGGTCAGGGGCCCTAAATCAGCCCCAGCATTTT. As protein: CAWSGALNQPQHF.

This chain joins TRBV12-3 or TRBV12-4 and TRBJ1-5; 9 bases match TRBD1. CDR3 length equals 17 residues. V dropped 5 bases and J dropped 0; count of bases not matched to a gene: 8. CDR3 region: CASSTGGAGYSNQPQHF. The DNA for the CDR3 is TGTGCCAGCAGTACAGGGGGCGCCGGTTATAGCAATCAGCCCCAGCATTTT.